This TCR beta chain comes out of a study of T cell changes during pregnancy in multiple sclerosis. The CDR3 extends over 15 amino acids. Per germline, CDR1 SGDLS and CDR2 YYNGEE. V shed 3 bases and J 6 bases; nucleotides not matched to a gene: 7. The method was immunoSEQ multiplex PCR; TCRdb's version includes in-frame clones alone and lacks a portion of them. Here the sample spans about 15,000 clones, 80% to 85% being singletons. The sequencing here drew on CD8+ T cells from peripheral blood mononuclear cells, taken in the third trimester of pregnancy. The sequence came from a female donor in good health, enrolled as a control in a pregnancy study. The chain has TRBV9 and TRBJ1-5; 9 bases fit TRBD1. CDR3 bases: TGTGCCAGCAGCGCACTTGGGACAGGGTCTCAGCCCCAGCATTTT. Encoded protein: CASSALGTGSQPQHF.